The following is a T cell receptor beta chain sequence with its context. Its antigen is not identified. At one of its ends the junction is not consistent with the germline gene, which may arise from a read error. The assay that was used to sequence DNA from cultured CD4+ T cells was the Oncomine TCR Beta short-read assay. Extraction of genomic DNA was performed on cultured CD4+ T cells. MiXCR, run by TCRdb on the PCR reads, gives a single entry per CDR3 protein. The data contain around 5,400 distinct CDR3 sequences, around 40% of them seen just once; the ten biggest clones take up approximately 40%. The CDR3 contains 15 residues. The germline V gene encodes CDR1 WNHNN and CDR2 SYGVQD (reference sequence). The treatment: roughly 10-day PBMC culture with coronavirus spike peptide pools or control peptides (ViraFEST assay). Investigators obtained the unexposed donor's CD4+ T cells before the COVID-19 pandemic (2011-2018). Per well, around 2 million PBMCs were cultured in the presence of 9 to 10 IU/ml IL-2 and 9 to 10 ug/ml peptide pools.

The sample belongs to a study of vaccination and CD4 T cells after COVID-19. Study-level points and caveats: Spike mono-reactive status applied to 304 of 307 vaccine-specific clones in convalescent patients.

The source of this sequence is a human donor in good health. The chain couples TRBV10-1 to TRBJ2-7, with D perhaps TRBD1 or TRBD2 (5 bases each). Material: CD4+ T cells from blood, cultured in vitro. The CDR3 here is CASSDGTGNSYEQYF. The CDR3 DNA reads TGCGCCAGTAGTGATGGGACGGGGAACTCCTACGAGCAGTACTTC.